Below are 26 T cell receptor beta chains sequenced from a single sample in a study of patients and donors after allogeneic stem cell transplantation. In TCRdb, the RT-PCR reads were re-called with MiXCR into one record per CDR3 protein. The repertoire holds roughly 230,000 distinct CDR3 sequences, with roughly 13% as singletons. The sequenced sample consisted of blood, either unsorted or a sorted T cell fraction (not recorded which). These receptor sequences come from a human donor who was either an allogeneic HSCT recipient or a stem cell or donor lymphocyte infusion donor (not recorded which). It is not recorded whose cells these are; they may come from a transplant donor.

V gene TRBV15 combines with J gene TRBJ2-3; 12 bases map to TRBD1. CDR1 and CDR2 from the germline V gene are LNHNV and YYDKDF (reference sequence). This CDR3 is built from 15 residues. Trimming removed 5 bases from V and 5 bases from J; junction bases left unmatched: 5. The CDR3 DNA sequence: TGTGCCACCAGCCCGGGACAGGGGGCTAGAGATACGCAGTATTTT. It is translated as CATSPGQGARDTQYF.

The V call is TRBV7-9, the J call TRBJ1-6; 10 bases align to TRBD1. The CDR3 totals 15 residues. Germline V gives CDR1 SEHNR, CDR2 FQNEAQ (reference sequence). With 5 bases clipped from V and 4 bases from J, the junction kept 2 bases outside the gene matches. The CDR3 loop reads CASSRTGGYNSPLHF. CDR3 coding DNA: TGTGCCAGCAGCCGGACAGGGGGGTATAATTCACCCCTCCACTTT.

This clonotype was recorded at least ten times. The chain carries TRBV6-1 and TRBJ1-5; 9 bases align to TRBD1. This CDR3 region has 15 residues. Germline V gene data show CDR1 as MNHNS and CDR2 as SASEGT. V dropped 5 bases and J dropped 4; count of bases not matched to a gene: 6. CDR3 coding DNA: TGTGCCAGCAGTCCTTGGACAGGGGAAAATCAGCCCCAGCATTTT. Its protein is CASSPWTGENQPQHF.

The chain joins TRBV20-1 to TRBJ2-7; weak D call: TRBD1 (5 bases). Trimming took off 6 bases at V and 2 bases at J, with 14 bases between the two ends. Germline loops: CDR1 DFQATT, CDR2 SNEGSKA (reference sequence). This CDR3 has 13 residues. The CDR3 DNA reads as TGCAGTGCCGCGTCAGGGCGGACCTACGAGCAGTACTTC. Protein: CSAASGRTYEQYF.

This chain joins TRBV19 and TRBJ1-3; 8 nucleotides line up with TRBD1. Trimming cost V 5 bases and J 0 bases; bases outside gene matches: 9. Looked up from germline, CDR1 is LNHDA and CDR2 is SQIVND (reference sequence). This CDR3 region has 17 residues. CDR3 protein: CASSSRTGPISGNTIYF. CDR3 DNA sequence: TGTGCCAGTAGTTCGCGGACAGGGCCGATCTCTGGAAACACCATATATTTT.

This clonotype was recorded many times. The chain carries TRBV7-9 and TRBJ1-1, with TRBD1 as a possible D gene (5 bases). Trimming left V 3 bases short and J 4 bases short, with 6 bases between. This CDR3 region has 12 residues. Germline-derived CDR1 and CDR2 are SEHNR and FQNEAQ (reference sequence). CDR3 nucleotide sequence: TGTGCCAGCAGCTTCAGGGTCACTGAAGCTTTCTTT. Protein sequence: CASSFRVTEAFF.

This chain uses TRBV2 with TRBJ1-6; D remains unclear. Germline values: CDR1 SNHLY, CDR2 FYNNEI. V was clipped by 8 bases and J by 4 bases, with 12 bases between them. There are 14 residues in the CDR3. This CDR3 reads CASGVEGYNSPLHF. The CDR3 DNA reads as TGTGCCAGCGGAGTGGAAGGTTATAATTCACCCCTCCACTTT.

There are a few counts of this clonotype. V and J are TRBV4-1 and TRBJ2-4; 11 bases are shared with TRBD2. The CDR3 consists of 20 residues. Germline CDR1 and CDR2: MGHRA and YSYEKL. The trim removed 0 bases at V and 0 bases at J, leaving 10 bases unmatched. DNA for the CDR3: TGCGCCAGCAGCCAAGAGACCTTTAGCGGGAGGGGGCTAGCCAAAAACATTCAGTACTTC. Its protein is CASSQETFSGRGLAKNIQYF.

This clonotype was observed a handful of times. V gene TRBV11-2 combines with J gene TRBJ2-7, with D uncertain. Per germline, CDR1 SGHAT and CDR2 FQNNGV. The CDR3 sequence is 11 residues long. The V gene lost 10 bases and the J gene lost 9 bases, with 16 bases spanning the gap. CDR3 loop: CAIPGISGQYF. DNA of the CDR3: TGTGCCATCCCCGGTATCTCCGGGCAGTACTTC.

In this sample, this clonotype turned up many times. The rearrangement uses TRBV30 and TRBJ1-4; D is unresolved. The length of the CDR3 is 15 residues. Germline V lookup: CDR1 GTSNPN, CDR2 SVGIG (reference sequence). Trimming pared 3 bases from V and 0 bases from J, leaving 11 bases between. The CDR3 DNA is TGTGCCTGGAGCGGAAAGGATGCAACTAATGAAAAACTGTTTTTT. Encoded protein: CAWSGKDATNEKLFF. Using reference TRBV30 and TRBJ1-4 for the parts outside the CDR3, the full variable domain is SQTIHQWPATLVQPVGSPLSLECTVEGTSNPNLYWYRQAAGRGLQLLFYSVGIGQISSEVPQNLSASRPQDRQFILSSKKLLLSDSGFYLCAWSGKDATNEKLFFGSGTQLSVL.

The rearrangement links TRBV18 to TRBJ2-3, with 9 positions matching TRBD1. The CDR3 extends over 15 amino acids. V lost 4 bases, J lost 2 bases, and 4 bases stayed unmatched. Germline values: CDR1 KGHSH, CDR2 LQKENI. This chain's CDR3 is CASSRDRGSTDTQYF. The DNA of the CDR3 is TGTGCCAGCTCACGAGACAGGGGGTCCACAGATACGCAGTATTTT.

This clonotype was seen many times. This sequence joins TRBV5-5 and TRBJ1-5; perhaps TRBD1 as D (6 bases). This CDR3 has 15 amino acids. Looked up from germline, CDR1 is SGHKS and CDR2 is YYEKEE (reference sequence). V was pared by 4 bases and J by 1 base, with 12 bases between. CDR3 amino acids: CASSRNQGSNQPQHF. In DNA, the CDR3 is TGTGCCAGCAGCCGAAATCAGGGGAGCAATCAGCCCCAGCATTTT.

The V gene is TRBV7-2, the J gene TRBJ2-1; D is uncertain. The CDR3 totals 16 residues. Trimming removed 8 bases from V and 3 bases from J, with 20 bases in between. Per the germline V gene, CDR1 is SGHTA and CDR2 is FQGNSA. In DNA, the CDR3 is TGTGCCAGCGGATTACGTTCCGGCCCCCGCTACAATGAGCAGTTCTTC. Protein: CASGLRSGPRYNEQFF.

This clonotype has only a few counts. The chain couples TRBV11-2 to TRBJ1-2, with TRBD1 as a possible D gene (6 bases). Germline loops: CDR1 SGHAT, CDR2 FQNNGV. This CDR3 has 14 amino acids. Deletions cut 3 bases from V and 7 bases from J, with 15 bases between. CDR3 protein: CASSFPVGGGGYTF. CDR3 DNA: TGTGCCAGCAGCTTTCCGGTGGGAGGGGGTGGCTACACCTTC.

There are a few counts of this clonotype. CDR3 nucleotides: TGTGCCAGCAGCCAAGATCGCGGGGGCTACACCTTC. Protein: CASSQDRGGYTF. The chain has TRBV14 and TRBJ1-2; no reliable D call. Looked up from germline, CDR1 is SGHDN and CDR2 is FVKESK. The V end was cut by 0 bases, the J end by 8 bases, with 7 bases between. CDR3 length equals 12 residues.

This clonotype showed up just a few times. V is TRBV20-1 and J is TRBJ1-1; D is possibly TRBD1 (5 bases). This CDR3 region has 13 residues. Germline V CDR1 and CDR2: DFQATT, SNEGSKA (reference sequence). Trimming pared 6 bases from V and 3 bases from J, leaving 14 bases between. DNA for the CDR3: TGCAGTGCCTTGGGACCAGGCTACACTGAAGCTTTCTTT. Amino acid sequence: CSALGPGYTEAFF.

This clonotype was detected a few times. The rearrangement uses TRBV6-4 and TRBJ1-5; no firm D call. V dropped 8 bases and J dropped 2 bases, with 7 bases sitting between them. The germline V gene encodes CDR1 MRHNA and CDR2 SNTAGT. The CDR3 has 12 residues. CDR3 bases: TGTGCCAGCTGGAGTGGCAATCAGCCCCAGCATTTT. It codes for CASWSGNQPQHF.

This chain joins TRBV11-2 and TRBJ2-5; a weak D match, TRBD1 (5 bases). The germline V gene encodes CDR1 SGHAT and CDR2 FQNNGV. This CDR3 comprises 15 residues. The V and J ends lost 1 base and 4 bases respectively, with 13 bases between them. CDR3 coding DNA: TGTGCCAGCAGCTTAGGCCTACCTGGGGCAGAGACCCAGTACTTC. Translated, it gives CASSLGLPGAETQYF.

This clonotype occurred many times. This rearrangement joins TRBV20-1 to TRBJ2-7; 7 bases agree with TRBD1. Germline V gives CDR1 DFQATT, CDR2 SNEGSKA (reference sequence). CDR3 length: 14 amino acids. CDR3 nucleotide sequence: TGCAGCCTTGCAAAAAGACAGGGCTCCTACGAGCAGTACTTC. It yields the protein CSLAKRQGSYEQYF.

This sequence joins TRBV6-1 and TRBJ1-1; TRBD1 agrees at 7 bases. Trimming took 5 bases from V and 2 from J; bases not matched to a gene: 8. Germline assignment: CDR1 MNHNS and CDR2 SASEGT. The CDR3 consists of 15 residues. In DNA, the CDR3 is TGTGCCAGCAGTCATCGACAGGGTGTTAACACTGAAGCTTTCTTT. Translation gives CASSHRQGVNTEAFF.

The chain joins TRBV20-1 to TRBJ1-4; 9 bases align to TRBD1. CDR1 and CDR2 (germline): DFQATT, SNEGSKA (reference sequence). V dropped 4 bases and J dropped 4; count of bases not matched to a gene: 4. The CDR3 totals 14 residues. Here the CDR3 DNA reads TGCAGTGCTAATACGGGACAGGGTAATGAAAAACTGTTTTTT. Its protein product is CSANTGQGNEKLFF.

Turning to this clonotype: The junction departs from germline at one end; a sequencing error may be responsible. The chain links TRBV20-1 to TRBJ2-3; 11 nucleotides match TRBD1. The CDR3 spans 14 residues. Per germline, CDR1 DFQATT and CDR2 SNEGSKA (reference sequence). The CDR3 reads CCATGQGVSDTQYF. CDR3 nucleotide sequence: TGCTGTGCTACGGGACAGGGGGTATCAGATACGCAGTATTTT.

The chain uses TRBV11-2 and TRBJ2-3, with 8 nucleotides matching TRBD2. Germline V gives CDR1 SGHAT, CDR2 FQNNGV. CDR3 length: 15 residues. The V segment lost 2 bases and the J segment 0 bases; nucleotides outside the gene matches: 1. CDR3 amino acids: CASSLSSGSTDTQYF. As DNA, the CDR3 is TGTGCCAGCAGCTTATCTAGCGGGAGCACAGATACGCAGTATTTT.

The J gene is TRBJ2-3, the V gene TRBV6-5; D is uncertain. V lost 5 bases and J lost 5, with 5 bases in between. The CDR3 length is 11 residues. The germline CDR1 and CDR2 sequences are MNHEY and SVGAGI. CDR3 in DNA: TGTGCCAGCAGTGATGTAGATACGCAGTATTTT. This encodes CASSDVDTQYF.

This sequence joins TRBV20-1 and TRBJ2-3; 9 nucleotides match TRBD2. CDR1 is DFQATT, CDR2 SNEGSKA, per germline (reference sequence). V trimming: 3 bases; J trimming: 2 bases; junction bases outside the gene matches: 6. The CDR3 length is 15 residues. CDR3 nucleotides: TGCAGTGCTAGGGACCAGCGGGGGGACACAGATACGCAGTATTTT. This encodes CSARDQRGDTDTQYF.

The CDR3 reads CASSYSRPGFTSTDTQYF. Here the CDR3 DNA reads TGTGCCAGCAGTTACTCGCGACCAGGGTTTACTAGCACAGATACGCAGTATTTT. The V and J genes are TRBV6-5 and TRBJ2-3; possible D gene TRBD1, 5 bases. This CDR3 is 18 amino acids long. CDR1 and CDR2 (germline): MNHEY, SVGAGI. V shed 0 bases and J shed 0 bases, with 16 bases lying between them.